The 26 T cell receptor beta chains below were found in one sample sequenced in a study of blood T cell repertoires in COVID-19. Some clones are missing from TCRdb's copy, which holds only in-frame ones; the method was immunoSEQ multiplex PCR. The repertoire includes 450,000 or so clones, 70% to 90% of them detected once, and about 0.91% sits in the top ten. Specimen: peripheral blood. Source of these receptors: a young man with COVID-19, enrolled during active disease.

This chain connects TRBV3-1 (or the pseudogene TRBV3-2) to TRBJ1-1; D may be TRBD1 (5 bases). The CDR3 totals 14 residues. V was clipped by 8 bases and J by 2 bases, with 15 bases between them. Germline CDR1 reads LGHDT; CDR2 reads YNNKEL (reference sequence). CDR3 nucleotides: TGTGCCAGCCATTCAGGGAGGGCCAACACTGAAGCTTTCTTT. Its protein product is CASHSGRANTEAFF.

The chain joins TRBV27 to TRBJ1-1; D remains unclear. There are 14 residues in the CDR3. The germline gives CDR1 MNHEY, CDR2 SMNVEV (reference sequence). Trimming left V 3 bases short and J 11 bases short, with 19 bases between. This CDR3 reads CASSLVTGSVGAFF. The CDR3 nucleotides are TGTGCCAGCAGTTTGGTAACGGGTTCGGTTGGGGCTTTCTTT.

CDR3 amino acids: CASSWTGPNSPLHF. CDR3 nucleotides: TGCGCCAGCAGCTGGACAGGGCCTAATTCACCCCTCCACTTT. The chain employs TRBV5-1 and TRBJ1-6, with 8 bases fitting TRBD1. CDR3 size: 14 residues. In germline, CDR1 is SGHRS, CDR2 YFSETQ. The trim removed 3 bases at V and 6 bases at J, leaving 2 bases unmatched.

The chain couples TRBV6-1 to TRBJ1-6; D possibly corresponds to TRBD1 (6 bases). Germline CDR1 and CDR2: MNHNS and SASEGT. The V and J ends lost 1 base and 4 bases respectively, with 17 bases between them. The CDR3 totals 18 residues. The DNA for the CDR3 is TGTGCCAGCAGTGAAGATCGGGGCAGGGGTCGGTATAATTCACCCCTCCACTTT. Translation gives CASSEDRGRGRYNSPLHF.

This clone was recorded only once. This chain connects TRBV2 to TRBJ2-1, with D possibly TRBD1 on 6 matching bases. CDR3 length equals 15 residues. The germline V gene has CDR1 SNHLY and CDR2 FYNNEI. Trimming cost V 6 bases and J 6 bases, with 18 bases left between them. Here the CDR3 reads CASRVSTGRPNEQFF. The CDR3 coding sequence is TGTGCCAGCAGGGTTTCCACAGGGAGACCCAATGAGCAGTTCTTC. Full variable domain (remainder filled in from reference TRBV2 and TRBJ2-1): EPEVTQTPSHQVTQMGQEVILRCVPISNHLYFYWYRQILGQKVEFLVSFYNNEISEKSEIFDDQFSVERPDGSNFTLKIRSTKLEDSAMYFCASRVSTGRPNEQFFGPGTRLTVL.

Worth noting for this clone: One end of the junction varies from germline; a read error may be responsible. The chain has TRBV5-4 and TRBJ2-7; TRBD2 matches 8 bases. The V gene's germline CDR1 is SGHNT and CDR2 YYREEE (reference sequence). The CDR3 is 12 residues long. The chain's CDR3 is CASSFGGRWEHF. DNA for the CDR3: TGTGCCAGCAGCTTTGGCGGGAGGTGGGAGCACTTC.

This chain connects TRBV7-8 to TRBJ2-1; 9 bases agree with TRBD2. From germline, CDR1 is SGHVS and CDR2 FQNEAQ. V lost 5 bases and J lost 10; bases outside the gene matches: 9. This CDR3 contains 14 residues. The CDR3 DNA sequence: TGTGCCAGCAGCCATGGCCGAGGACTAGCGGAGCAGTTCTTC. Protein sequence: CASSHGRGLAEQFF.

V is TRBV12-5 and J is TRBJ1-2; D is perhaps TRBD1 (6 bases). CDR1 and CDR2 (germline): LGHNT, FRNRAP. The CDR3 runs to 19 residues. The V end lost 1 base, the J end lost 8 bases, and 29 bases lay between the germline ends. CDR3 in amino acids: CASGLARGAGAGLVAGYTF. The CDR3 coding sequence is TGTGCTAGTGGTTTGGCCCGAGGGGCAGGGGCCGGGTTGGTGGCGGGCTACACCTTC.

V and J are TRBV7-8 and TRBJ2-5, with 11 bases lining up with TRBD2. Germline CDR1 SGHVS, CDR2 FQNEAQ. The CDR3 covers 18 residues. The J segment lost 2 bases and the V segment lost 1 base, leaving 9 bases of the junction unmatched. CDR3 protein: CASSLDGILAGGQETQYF. The CDR3 nucleotides are TGTGCCAGCAGCTTAGACGGGATTCTAGCGGGGGGACAAGAGACCCAGTACTTC.

This clone was recorded once. The rearrangement joins TRBV6-5 to TRBJ1-1; TRBD1 might be the D (5 bases). The CDR3 is 13 amino acids. Trimming removed 7 bases from V and 1 base from J, with 10 bases in between. Germline V CDR1 and CDR2: MNHEY, SVGAGI. The CDR3 nucleotides are TGTGCCAGCATCCTCGGACAGAACACTGAAGCTTTCTTT. Protein sequence: CASILGQNTEAFF.

The chain carries TRBV3-1 (or the pseudogene TRBV3-2) and TRBJ2-2; unclear D gene. Germline lookup yields CDR1 LGHDT and CDR2 YNNKEL (reference sequence). CDR3 length equals 14 residues. Trimming removed 4 bases at V and 3 bases at J, with 9 bases between. The CDR3 here is CASSLRSDTGELFF. CDR3 coding DNA: TGTGCCAGCAGCCTTCGTTCGGACACCGGGGAGCTGTTTTTT.

This chain connects TRBV19 to TRBJ2-3; 8 bases fit TRBD2. V gave up 7 bases and J gave up 2 bases; unmatched junction bases: 5. The germline V gene encodes CDR1 LNHDA and CDR2 SQIVND (reference sequence). The CDR3 has 14 residues. The CDR3 region is CASNPGGVTDTQYF. CDR3 nucleotide sequence: TGTGCCAGTAATCCCGGGGGGGTCACAGATACGCAGTATTTT.

The chain combines TRBV18 with TRBJ2-2; D uncertain. Looked up from germline, CDR1 is KGHSH and CDR2 is LQKENI. V lost 6 bases to trimming and J lost 7 bases, with 3 bases between them. The CDR3 contains 10 residues. In DNA form, the CDR3 reads TGTGCCAGCTCGAGCGGGGAGCTGTTTTTT. It yields the protein CASSSGELFF.

J is TRBJ2-7 and V is TRBV11-2; D is undetermined. Germline V gives CDR1 SGHAT, CDR2 FQNNGV. The length of the CDR3 is 13 residues. The germline V and J ends were trimmed by 4 bases and 1 base, with 8 bases remaining between them. CDR3 protein: CASSSIESYEQYF. CDR3 in DNA: TGTGCCAGCAGCTCGATAGAGTCCTACGAGCAGTACTTC.

The chain has TRBV29-1 and TRBJ1-2, with D possibly matching TRBD1 (5 bases). The ends were cut back, 2 bases at V and 6 bases at J, with 10 bases in the middle. This CDR3 contains 12 residues. Per germline, CDR1 SQVTM and CDR2 ANQGSEA. CDR3 region: CSVESRVDGYTF. As DNA, the CDR3 is TGCAGCGTTGAAAGCAGGGTGGATGGCTACACCTTC.

J is TRBJ1-5 and V is TRBV5-5; D gene unclear. Germline lookup yields CDR1 SGHKS and CDR2 YYEKEE (reference sequence). V was clipped by 1 base and J by 0 bases, with 8 bases between them. This CDR3 has 15 residues. The chain's CDR3 is CASSLLWPSNQPQHF. The CDR3 coding sequence is TGTGCCAGCAGCTTGTTGTGGCCTAGCAATCAGCCCCAGCATTTT.

This chain connects TRBV10-1 to TRBJ2-1; a weak D match, TRBD1 (6 bases). CDR3 length: 16 amino acids. CDR1 is WNHNN and CDR2 is SYGVQD in the germline V gene (reference sequence). V lost 4 bases, J lost 5 bases, and 18 bases lay in between. This CDR3 reads CASSAYRETTHNEQFF. DNA of the CDR3: TGCGCCAGCAGTGCTTACAGGGAAACGACTCACAATGAGCAGTTCTTC.

This sequence joins TRBV3-1 (or the pseudogene TRBV3-2) and TRBJ2-7; 9 bases agree with TRBD2. J lost 2 bases, V lost 4 bases, and 3 bases had no gene match. CDR1 and CDR2 (germline): LGHDT, YNNKEL (reference sequence). CDR3 size: 14 residues. CDR3 amino acids: CASSPGTSPYEQYF. DNA for the CDR3: TGTGCCAGCAGCCCCGGGACTAGCCCCTACGAGCAGTACTTC.

This chain uses TRBV19 with TRBJ1-1, with no clear D. Trimming removed 4 bases at V and 5 bases at J, with 8 bases between. Germline CDR1 is LNHDA and CDR2 is SQIVND (reference sequence). The CDR3 is 12 residues long. The CDR3 is CASSKVRTEAFF. For the CDR3, the DNA is TGTGCCAGTAGTAAAGTGAGGACTGAAGCTTTCTTT.

The chain recombines TRBV19 with TRBJ1-5; TRBD1 matches 8 bases. J was trimmed by 2 bases and V by 7 bases; bases with no gene match: 7. There are 15 residues in the CDR3. CDR1 is LNHDA and CDR2 is SQIVND in the germline V gene (reference sequence). The CDR3 region is CASTRTGTGNQPQHF. The CDR3 DNA follows: TGTGCCAGTACTAGGACAGGGACAGGCAATCAGCCCCAGCATTTT.

A few counts support this clone. This chain connects TRBV7-9 to TRBJ2-1; TRBD2 agrees at 12 bases. Germline CDR1 is SEHNR and CDR2 is FQNEAQ (reference sequence). The V gene end was trimmed by 4 bases and the J gene end by 7 bases; junction bases not matched to a gene: 11. The CDR3 is 17 amino acids. The CDR3 region has the DNA TGTGCCAGCAGCTATCCTTCGCTAGCGGGAGGGAGGAATGAGCAGTTCTTC. Translation gives CASSYPSLAGGRNEQFF.

Remarks on this clone: This sample includes further DNA sequences coding for the same CDR3. The V gene is TRBV19, the J gene TRBJ2-1, with 9 nucleotides matching TRBD1. The V gene's germline CDR1 is LNHDA and CDR2 SQIVND (reference sequence). This CDR3 spans 14 amino acids. V gave up 4 bases and J gave up 6 bases; unmatched junction bases: 4. CDR3 DNA: TGTGCCAGTAGTACCGGGACAGGGATCAATGAGCAGTTCTTC. Translated, it gives CASSTGTGINEQFF.

CDR3 DNA sequence: TGTGCCAGTAGTATGGGACAGAACACTGAAGCTTTCTTT. Its translation is CASSMGQNTEAFF. The chain is built from TRBV19 and TRBJ1-1, with D possibly being TRBD1 (6 bases). Germline lookup yields CDR1 LNHDA and CDR2 SQIVND (reference sequence). Between the trimmed V and J ends, which lost 3 bases and 1 base, there was a span of 6 bases. The CDR3 has 13 residues.

The rearrangement joins TRBV5-1 to TRBJ2-5, with 15 positions matching TRBD2. The CDR3 length is 16 residues. Germline V gives CDR1 SGHRS, CDR2 YFSETQ. With 4 bases clipped from V and 6 bases from J, the junction kept 7 bases outside the gene matches. The DNA for the CDR3 is TGCGCCAGCAGCCGAGGACTAGCGGGGGGGTTTCAGACCCAGTACTTC. It specifies CASSRGLAGGFQTQYF. Full variable domain (rest looked up from reference TRBV5-1 and TRBJ2-5): KAGVTQTPRYLIKTRGQQVTLSCSPISGHRSVSWYQQTPGQGLQFLFEYFSETQRNKGNFPGRFSGRQFSNSRSEMNVSTLELGDSALYLCASSRGLAGGFQTQYFGPGTRLLVL.

This clone was counted a single time. V usage is TRBV11-2 and J usage is TRBJ1-2; no reliable D call. This CDR3 contains 16 residues. The germline gives CDR1 SGHAT, CDR2 FQNNGV. Trimming removed 5 bases from V and 4 bases from J, with 20 bases in between. The CDR3, as DNA: TGTGCCAGCAGCCCACCTGGGCAGGTGGAAAGCTATGGCTACACCTTC. Translated, it gives CASSPPGQVESYGYTF.

V usage is TRBV6-6 and J usage is TRBJ2-5, with 9 bases lining up with TRBD2. The CDR3 extends over 14 amino acids. The J segment lost 0 bases and the V segment lost 6 bases, leaving 2 bases of the junction unmatched. Germline CDR1 and CDR2: MNHNY and SVGAGI (reference sequence). The CDR3 region has the DNA TGTGCCAGCAGCGAGCGGGGGGACCAAGAGACCCAGTACTTC. Protein product: CASSERGDQETQYF.